The rows below give T cell receptor beta chains drawn from one sample of a study of blood T cell repertoires in COVID-19. Sequencing was performed with immunoSEQ multiplex PCR; in TCRdb, only in-frame clones are kept and a portion is missing. Seen here are some 270,000 clones, about 88% observed once, and the top ten hold roughly 5%. Sequencing used peripheral blood. Source of these receptors: a middle-aged woman who had recovered from COVID-19. CDR3s include the opening cysteine and the closing phenylalanine or tryptophan. Each record gives: V gene, D gene, J gene, CDR3 protein. D genes are given only for firm matches.

V: TRBV5-1; D: TRBD2; J: TRBJ2-3; CDR3: CASSFTSDSDTQYF
V: TRBV18; D: .; J: TRBJ1-2; CDR3: CASSQTLDRYYGYTF
V: TRBV27; D: .; J: TRBJ1-2; CDR3: CASSSGNNYGYTF
V: TRBV19; D: .; J: TRBJ2-7; CDR3: CASSPGTVGGEQYF
V: TRBV5-1; D: .; J: TRBJ2-5; CDR3: CASSLSGLANGETQYF
V: TRBV28; D: .; J: TRBJ1-1; CDR3: CASSLFQANTEAFF
V: TRBV2; D: TRBD2; J: TRBJ2-1; CDR3: CASSPSGGDNEQFF
V: TRBV25-1; D: .; J: TRBJ2-1; CDR3: CASSGGLAAGFYNEQFF
V: TRBV18; D: .; J: TRBJ2-5; CDR3: CASSPGAQETQYF
V: TRBV3-1/TRBV3-2; D: .; J: TRBJ2-2; CDR3: CATRSRGATGELFF
V: TRBV6-6; D: .; J: TRBJ1-1; CDR3: CASNYAAPTAEAFF
V: TRBV4-1; D: .; J: TRBJ2-2; CDR3: CASSQGQWNTGELFF
V: TRBV30; D: .; J: TRBJ1-4; CDR3: CAWSVILYGKLFF
V: TRBV30; D: TRBD2; J: TRBJ2-1; CDR3: CAFTGTSGKGSYNEQFF
V: TRBV30; D: .; J: TRBJ2-3; CDR3: CAWSVLSTTDTQYF
V: TRBV28; D: TRBD1; J: TRBJ2-1; CDR3: CASSWDRNNEQFF
V: TRBV24-1; D: TRBD1; J: TRBJ1-5; CDR3: CATSDSTGPGQPQHF
V: TRBV11-3; D: TRBD1; J: TRBJ2-1; CDR3: CASSRAGTGEQFF
V: TRBV11-3; D: .; J: TRBJ2-7; CDR3: CASSSGSEQYF
V: TRBV5-1; D: .; J: TRBJ1-1; CDR3: CASSLELVGASTEAFF
V: TRBV20-1; D: .; J: TRBJ1-1; CDR3: CSARAESEAFF
V: TRBV7-3; D: TRBD1; J: TRBJ2-2; CDR3: CASSLTGQGARTGELFF
V: TRBV28; D: .; J: TRBJ1-3; CDR3: CASSDTPSGNTIYF
V: TRBV30; D: .; J: TRBJ1-4; CDR3: CAWTTPRTDATNEKLFF
V: TRBV5-4; D: .; J: TRBJ1-4; CDR3: CASSFSATNEKLFF
V: TRBV28; D: .; J: TRBJ1-5; CDR3: CASWQGKGQPQHF
V: TRBV7-3; D: TRBD2; J: TRBJ2-2; CDR3: CASGAGAGELFF
V: TRBV2; D: TRBD1; J: TRBJ2-3; CDR3: CASSVRLTGSTDTPYF
V: TRBV18; D: TRBD1; J: TRBJ1-3; CDR3: CASSQTPGGQGALGNTIYF
V: TRBV7-2; D: TRBD2; J: TRBJ2-1; CDR3: CASSGLAGGPGEQFF
V: TRBV28; D: TRBD1; J: TRBJ1-2; CDR3: CASSFQDRGSYGYTF
V: TRBV6-2/TRBV6-3; D: .; J: TRBJ2-1; CDR3: CASSYSSRSEQFF
V: TRBV19; D: TRBD2; J: TRBJ2-3; CDR3: CASSIGTSGSEDTQYF
V: TRBV19; D: .; J: TRBJ1-1; CDR3: CASSGGVNTEAFF
V: TRBV27; D: .; J: TRBJ2-5; CDR3: CASSLGGTGTQYF
V: TRBV30; D: TRBD1; J: TRBJ1-2; CDR3: CAWNQQGFYGYTF
V: TRBV4-1; D: .; J: TRBJ1-1; CDR3: CASSRNQQEAFF
V: TRBV15; D: TRBD2; J: TRBJ2-1; CDR3: CATSRVSAGAHNEQFF
V: TRBV9; D: .; J: TRBJ2-3; CDR3: CASSVRGLKGDTQYF
V: TRBV10-3; D: .; J: TRBJ1-6; CDR3: CAISQEGSPLHF
V: TRBV5-5; D: TRBD1; J: TRBJ1-5; CDR3: CASSPAGTGNQPQHF
V: TRBV28; D: .; J: TRBJ1-1; CDR3: CASSQDRRGTEAFF
V: TRBV10-1; D: .; J: TRBJ1-6; CDR3: CASSEDRLTGPLHF
V: TRBV4-3; D: .; J: TRBJ1-2; CDR3: CASSQDGRTDGYTF
V: TRBV6-5; D: .; J: TRBJ1-2; CDR3: CASSYSQQLLNYGYTF
V: TRBV10-3; D: .; J: TRBJ2-7; CDR3: CAISEPPRVGTSSYEQYF
V: TRBV29-1; D: .; J: TRBJ2-1; CDR3: CGARREHEQFF
V: TRBV6-5; D: TRBD1; J: TRBJ2-1; CDR3: CASSPFGQGLEQFF
V: TRBV4-3; D: .; J: TRBJ1-6; CDR3: CASSQEARGASPLHF
V: TRBV11-3; D: TRBD1; J: TRBJ1-3; CDR3: CASSQGQVGGNTIYF
V: TRBV6-1; D: .; J: TRBJ1-5; CDR3: CASSEGGGQHQPQHF
V: TRBV11-2; D: .; J: TRBJ1-2; CDR3: CASSLGGFANYGYTF
V: TRBV9; D: .; J: TRBJ2-5; CDR3: CASSVATGRQLETQYF
V: TRBV4-3; D: .; J: TRBJ1-5; CDR3: CASSQEAQTNQPQHF
V: TRBV10-3; D: .; J: TRBJ1-1; CDR3: CAISESGGLNTEAFF
V: TRBV5-4; D: TRBD2; J: TRBJ2-1; CDR3: CASSNGLADSYNEQFF
V: TRBV5-4; D: .; J: TRBJ2-3; CDR3: CASSLIAGRTDTQYF
V: TRBV27; D: TRBD1; J: TRBJ2-7; CDR3: CATSPTGLYEQYF
V: TRBV28; D: TRBD1; J: TRBJ1-5; CDR3: CASSLLSTGGINQPQHF
V: TRBV19; D: TRBD1; J: TRBJ1-5; CDR3: CASSLDRASNQPQHF